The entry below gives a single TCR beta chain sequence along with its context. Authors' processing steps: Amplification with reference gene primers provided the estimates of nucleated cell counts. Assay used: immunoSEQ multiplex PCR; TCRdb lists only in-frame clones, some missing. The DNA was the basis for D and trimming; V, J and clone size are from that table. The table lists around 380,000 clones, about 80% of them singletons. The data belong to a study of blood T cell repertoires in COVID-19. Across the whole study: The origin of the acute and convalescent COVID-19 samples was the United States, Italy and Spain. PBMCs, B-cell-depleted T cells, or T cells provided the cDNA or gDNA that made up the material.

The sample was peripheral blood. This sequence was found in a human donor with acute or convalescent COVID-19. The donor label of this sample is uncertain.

CDR3 amino acids: CASSQPSTDTQYF. CDR3 nucleotide sequence: TGTGCCAGCAGCCAACCTAGCACAGATACGCAGTATTTT. V gene TRBV3-1 (or the pseudogene TRBV3-2) combines with J gene TRBJ2-3; the D is unclear. The CDR3 totals 13 residues. V lost 2 bases, J lost 0 bases, and 3 bases lay in between. Looked up from germline, CDR1 is LGHDT and CDR2 is YNNKEL (reference sequence).